This T cell receptor beta chain came from a study of blood T cell repertoires in COVID-19 (dated by TCRdb to between 2020 and 2021). With regard to the full study: Samples covering the acute and convalescent phases of COVID-19 were provided by collaborators in the United States, Italy and Spain. The samples were drawn from two sources: the first 160 participants of the ongoing ImmuneRACE study, and 1,000 to 1,500 subjects contributed by 6 global collaborators. The material from the prospective study consisted of cDNA or gDNA derived from T cells, B-cell-depleted T cells, or PBMCs. The repertoires were released in a freely available public database meant as a resource for research on the immune response to SARS-CoV-2. Where available, HLA class I and class II types were obtained from metadata supplied by the sample provider rather than from assay-based typing. Subjects who had been exposed to COVID-19, were actively infected with it, or had recovered from it provided the deeply sampled blood TCRbeta repertoires that made up the dataset. A de-identified subject ID, COVID-19 status, age in years and sex were almost always included in the sample metadata. The study at large found these results: Clinical and demographic metadata were provided uncurated, with the amount varying by source and participant.

The CDR3 covers 14 residues, taking in both the cysteine and the phenylalanine. Just the 42-base CDR3 DNA is kept, in frame starting at base 1. CDR1 is given as MNHNY and CDR2 as SVGAGI, both from the germline V gene (reference sequence). After removal of 6 bases from V and 7 bases from J, the junction retains 5 bases not matched to a gene. The immunoSEQ Assay, a bias-controlled multiplex PCR, was used to amplify TCRbeta CDR3 regions from genomic DNA. On the authors' methods: The number of nucleated cells in each sample was estimated by amplification of reference gene primers within the assay. Sequence reads were collapsed and filtered to measure the absolute abundance of every unique TCRbeta CDR3 rearrangement. Productive Simpson clonality was computed per sample as the square root of Simpson's diversity index over productive rearrangements. Entries here come from immuneACCESS through TCRdb and include only in-frame sequences with V and J called. Some clones fail to appear in such tables; in the studies checked, an unresolved V gene covers under half of the shortfall, and the cause of the remainder is unknown. V, J and clone size derive from that table, while D and trimming were established from the DNA sequence. Here the sample has roughly 380,000 clones; 89% occur a single time. The biggest ten clones account for about 1.6% of the sample.

Regarding this clone: Which antigen it targets is not known. No much larger clonotype is one base removed from it; base qualities were not supplied.

At one collaborating source in Seattle, patients were enrolled during active infection and were followed longitudinally through the course of disease. The collaborating institutions used their own protocols to collect whole blood in K2EDTA tubes. For TCRbeta analysis, collaborator samples were shipped as frozen whole blood, as isolated PBMCs, or as DNA extracted from either sample type. This TCR derives from a woman aged 40 to 50 with COVID-19, enrolled during active disease. The rearranged segments are TRBV6-6 and TRBJ1-4; 10 central bases correspond to TRBD1. The sample taken for sequencing was peripheral blood. The DNA is as follows: TGTGCCAGCAGCGCGACAGGGGGCTCTGAAAAACTGTTTTTT. It translates to CASSATGGSEKLFF.